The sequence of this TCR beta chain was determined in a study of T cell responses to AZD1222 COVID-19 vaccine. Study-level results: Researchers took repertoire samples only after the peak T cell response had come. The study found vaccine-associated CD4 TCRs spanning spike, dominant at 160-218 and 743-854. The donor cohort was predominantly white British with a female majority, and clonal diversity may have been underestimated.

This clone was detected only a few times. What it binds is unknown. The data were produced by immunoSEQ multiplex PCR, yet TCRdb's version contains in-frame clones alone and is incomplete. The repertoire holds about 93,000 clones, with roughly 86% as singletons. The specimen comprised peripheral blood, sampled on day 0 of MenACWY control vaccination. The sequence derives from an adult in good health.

The CDR3 sequence is CASSLLGDQNTEAFF. The CDR3 DNA sequence: TGCGCCAGCAGCTTACTAGGGGACCAGAACACTGAAGCTTTCTTT. The rearrangement links TRBV5-1 to TRBJ1-1, with a tentative D call TRBD1 (5 bases). Trimming removed 2 bases from V and 1 base from J, with 12 bases in between. CDR1 SGHRS and CDR2 YFSETQ come from the germline V gene. The CDR3 contains 15 residues.